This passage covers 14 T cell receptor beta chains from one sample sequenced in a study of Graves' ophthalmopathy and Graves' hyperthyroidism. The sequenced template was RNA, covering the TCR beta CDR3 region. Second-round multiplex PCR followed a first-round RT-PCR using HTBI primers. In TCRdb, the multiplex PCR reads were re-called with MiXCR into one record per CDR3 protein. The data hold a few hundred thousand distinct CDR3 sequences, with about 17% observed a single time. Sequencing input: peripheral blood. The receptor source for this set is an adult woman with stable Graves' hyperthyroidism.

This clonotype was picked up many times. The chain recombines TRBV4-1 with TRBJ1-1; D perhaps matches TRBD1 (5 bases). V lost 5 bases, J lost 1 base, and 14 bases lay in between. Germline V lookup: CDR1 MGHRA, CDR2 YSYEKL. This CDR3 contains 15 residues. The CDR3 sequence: CASSTDHRKNTEAFF. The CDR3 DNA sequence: TGCGCCAGCAGCACTGACCACAGGAAGAACACTGAAGCTTTCTTT.

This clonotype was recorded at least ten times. Here the CDR3 DNA reads TGTGCCAGCAGCCGGGACAGGGGTTACTATGGCTACACCTTC. This codes for CASSRDRGYYGYTF. This rearrangement joins TRBV28 to TRBJ1-2; 10 nucleotides line up with TRBD1. V was pared by 6 bases and J by 3 bases, with 4 bases of the junction left unmatched. Looked up from germline, CDR1 is MDHEN and CDR2 is SYDVKM. CDR3 length: 14 residues.

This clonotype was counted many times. CDR3 in amino acids: CASSGDRINSPLHF. DNA for the CDR3: TGTGCCAGCAGTGGGGACAGAATCAATTCACCCCTCCACTTT. The V call is TRBV2, the J call TRBJ1-6; 7 bases align to TRBD1. This CDR3 has 14 residues. Germline CDR1 and CDR2: SNHLY and FYNNEI. J was trimmed by 7 bases and V by 4 bases; bases with no gene match: 4.

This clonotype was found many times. The CDR3 sequence: CASGTSGNTIYF. CDR3 sequence (DNA): TGTGCTAGTGGTACCTCTGGAAACACCATATATTTT. The chain is built from TRBV12-5 and TRBJ1-3; D gene ambiguous. The V and J ends lost 5 bases and 0 bases respectively, with 2 bases between them. This CDR3 is 12 amino acids long. CDR1 LGHNT and CDR2 FRNRAP come from the germline V gene.

DNA for the CDR3: TGCAGCGTTGCGGGGGGGAAAGAGACCCAGTACTTC. It encodes CSVAGGKETQYF. The chain has TRBV29-1 and TRBJ2-5; 8 nucleotides line up with TRBD2. This CDR3 contains 12 residues. Germline V gene data show CDR1 as SQVTM and CDR2 as ANQGSEA. V shed 4 bases and J 3 bases; nucleotides not matched to a gene: 1.

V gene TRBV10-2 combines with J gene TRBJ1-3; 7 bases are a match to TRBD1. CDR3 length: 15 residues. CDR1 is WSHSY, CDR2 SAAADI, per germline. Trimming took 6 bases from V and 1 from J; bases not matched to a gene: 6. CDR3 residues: CASSRVQGSGNTIYF. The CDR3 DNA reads TGCGCCAGCAGCCGCGTACAGGGGTCTGGAAACACCATATATTTT.

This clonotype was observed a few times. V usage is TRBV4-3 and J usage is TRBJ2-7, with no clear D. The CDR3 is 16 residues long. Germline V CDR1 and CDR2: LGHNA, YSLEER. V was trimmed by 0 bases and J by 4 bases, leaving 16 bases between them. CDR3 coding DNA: TGCGCCAGCAGCCAAGATTTGGTAGTCCAAGAGTACGAGCAGTACTTC. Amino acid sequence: CASSQDLVVQEYEQYF.

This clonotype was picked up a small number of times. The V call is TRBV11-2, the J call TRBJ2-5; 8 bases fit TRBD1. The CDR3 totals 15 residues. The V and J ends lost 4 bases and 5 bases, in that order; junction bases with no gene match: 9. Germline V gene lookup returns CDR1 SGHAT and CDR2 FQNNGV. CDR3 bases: TGTGCCAGCAGCTCCCGGATCACAGGGGGGGAGACCCAGTACTTC. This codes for CASSSRITGGETQYF.

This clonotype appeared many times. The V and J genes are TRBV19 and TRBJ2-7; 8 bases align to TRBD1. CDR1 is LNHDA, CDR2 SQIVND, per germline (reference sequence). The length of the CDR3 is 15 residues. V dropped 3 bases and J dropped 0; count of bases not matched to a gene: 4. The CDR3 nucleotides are TGTGCCAGTAGTATCGGACAGGGAAGCTCCTACGAGCAGTACTTC. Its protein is CASSIGQGSSYEQYF.

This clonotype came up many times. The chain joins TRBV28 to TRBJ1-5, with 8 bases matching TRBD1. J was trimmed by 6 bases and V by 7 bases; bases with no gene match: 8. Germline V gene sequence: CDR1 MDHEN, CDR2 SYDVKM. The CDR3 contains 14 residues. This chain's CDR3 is CASKQGAGSQPQHF. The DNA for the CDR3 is TGTGCCAGCAAGCAGGGGGCGGGAAGTCAGCCCCAGCATTTT.

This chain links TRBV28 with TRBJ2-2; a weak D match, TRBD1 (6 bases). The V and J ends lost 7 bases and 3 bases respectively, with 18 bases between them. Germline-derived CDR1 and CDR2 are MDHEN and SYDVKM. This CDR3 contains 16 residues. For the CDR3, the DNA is TGTGCCAGCAATCCTCCGGGACACCAATACACCGGGGAGCTGTTTTTT. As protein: CASNPPGHQYTGELFF.

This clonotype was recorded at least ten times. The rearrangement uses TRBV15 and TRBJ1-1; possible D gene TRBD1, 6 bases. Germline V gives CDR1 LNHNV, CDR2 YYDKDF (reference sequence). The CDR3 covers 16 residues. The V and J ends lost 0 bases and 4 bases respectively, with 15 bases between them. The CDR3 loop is CATSRDEGGFTTEAFF. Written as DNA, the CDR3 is TGTGCCACCAGCAGAGATGAGGGGGGATTTACCACTGAAGCTTTCTTT.

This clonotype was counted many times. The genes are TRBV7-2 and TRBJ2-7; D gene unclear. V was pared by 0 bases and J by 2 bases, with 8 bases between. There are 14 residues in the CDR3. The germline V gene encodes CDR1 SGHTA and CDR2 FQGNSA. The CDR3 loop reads CASSLAILTYEQYF. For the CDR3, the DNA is TGTGCCAGCAGCTTAGCCATACTCACCTACGAGCAGTACTTC.

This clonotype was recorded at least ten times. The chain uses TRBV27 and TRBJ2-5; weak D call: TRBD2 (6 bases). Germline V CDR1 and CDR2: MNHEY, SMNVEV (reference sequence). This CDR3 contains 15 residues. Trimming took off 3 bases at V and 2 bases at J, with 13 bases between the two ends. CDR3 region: CASSFAGTLQETQYF. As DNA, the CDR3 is TGTGCCAGCAGTTTCGCGGGGACCTTACAAGAGACCCAGTACTTC.